One and the same sample provided the 8 T cell receptor beta chains below, sequenced in a study of brain T cells in children with intractable seizures. Time point meaning: blood from clinic visit 5 months post-surgery; TSC patient then seizure free. Assay: immunoSEQ multiplex PCR; the TCRdb copy retains only in-frame clones and omits some. The table records 340,000 or so clones, 85% to 95% of them present only once. The starting material was peripheral blood, obtained 4 to 6 months after surgery. These receptors were obtained from a boy under two years old with tuberous sclerosis and intractable seizures.

The gene calls are TRBV5-1 and TRBJ1-1; 7 nucleotides line up with TRBD1. CDR1 and CDR2 from the germline V gene are SGHRS and YFSETQ. The CDR3 covers 14 residues. Trimming at V came to 4 bases and at J to 12 bases, leaving 15 bases not matched to a gene. CDR3 amino acids: CASSHPSIRGRTFF. The CDR3 region has the DNA TGCGCCAGCAGCCATCCTTCAATCAGGGGGAGGACTTTCTTT.

The chain is built from TRBV5-1 and TRBJ2-7; D not resolved. The CDR3 runs to 15 residues. Per germline, CDR1 SGHRS and CDR2 YFSETQ. V shed 3 bases and J shed 3 bases, with 16 bases lying between them. This CDR3 is CASSSFIGSGYEQYF. CDR3 bases: TGCGCCAGCAGCTCGTTCATTGGGTCAGGCTACGAGCAGTACTTC.

The gene calls are TRBV12-3 or TRBV12-4 and TRBJ1-2; 7 bases are shared with TRBD1. The CDR3 runs to 11 residues. The junction had 2 bases not matched to a gene; V was cut back by 6 bases and J by 7 bases. CDR3 in amino acids: CASRNRGGYTF. The CDR3 DNA reads TGTGCCAGCAGAAACAGGGGTGGCTACACCTTC.

Remarks on this clone: At the DNA level, this CDR3 is encoded by other sequences in the same sample as well. The genes are TRBV19 and TRBJ2-7, with D perhaps TRBD2 (5 bases). The ends were cut back, 1 base at V and 3 bases at J, with 7 bases in the middle. The CDR3 spans 13 residues. CDR1 and CDR2 (germline): LNHDA, SQIVND (reference sequence). CDR3 in amino acids: CASSIVRGYEQYF. The CDR3 DNA is TGTGCCAGTAGTATAGTTCGGGGCTACGAGCAGTACTTC. The full variable domain, with the rest looked up from reference TRBV19 and TRBJ2-7, is DGGITQSPKYLFRKEGQNVTLSCEQNLNHDAMYWYRQDPGQGLRLIYYSQIVNDFQKGDIAEGYSVSREKKESFPLTVTSAQKNPTAFYLCASSIVRGYEQYFGPGTRLTVT.

The CDR3 is CASSQRQAGGPNNEQFF. The CDR3 nucleotides are TGCGCCAGCAGCCAAAGGCAGGCGGGAGGGCCGAACAATGAGCAGTTCTTC. This rearrangement joins TRBV4-1 to TRBJ2-1, with 9 bases fitting TRBD2. This CDR3 comprises 17 residues. From germline, CDR1 is MGHRA and CDR2 YSYEKL. The V and J ends lost 2 bases and 5 bases, in that order; junction bases with no gene match: 10.

This chain joins TRBV7-8 and TRBJ1-2, with 7 bases identical to TRBD1. The CDR3 sequence is 13 residues long. V lost 3 bases and J lost 8; bases outside the gene matches: 6. The germline V gene encodes CDR1 SGHVS and CDR2 FQNEAQ. The DNA of the CDR3 is TGTGCCAGCAGCTTTGACAGGGAGTTAGGCTACACCTTC. Protein: CASSFDRELGYTF. Full variable domain (rest looked up from reference TRBV7-8 and TRBJ1-2): GAGVSQSPRYKVAKRGQDVALRCDPISGHVSLFWYQQALGQGPEFLTYFQNEAQLDKSGLPSDRFFAERPEGSVSTLKIQRTQQEDSAVYLCASSFDRELGYTFGSGTRLTVV.

This chain links TRBV19 with TRBJ1-1, with D unclear. The CDR3 length is 14 residues. V lost 0 bases and J 1 base, leaving 6 bases between the germline ends. Germline V gene data show CDR1 as LNHDA and CDR2 as SQIVND (reference sequence). For the CDR3, the DNA is TGTGCCAGTAGTATAGACTCAAAGAACACTGAAGCTTTCTTT. Translating it yields CASSIDSKNTEAFF.

This sequence joins TRBV6-1 and TRBJ2-7, with D perhaps TRBD1 or TRBD2 (5 bases each). V lost 4 bases to trimming and J lost 2 bases, with 18 bases between them. The CDR3 is 16 residues long. Per the germline V gene, CDR1 is MNHNS and CDR2 is SASEGT. The CDR3 sequence: CASSVFSGGETYEQYF. CDR3 sequence (DNA): TGTGCCAGCAGTGTCTTTTCTGGGGGAGAGACCTACGAGCAGTACTTC.